One sample yielded the 10 T cell receptor beta chains listed below, sequenced in a study of persistence of HIV-infected CD4 T cells. Their specific antigens are unknown. An overlapping HIV-1 Gag peptide pool stimulated these cells at 0.95 to 1 ug/peptide/mL. CD40L-negative CD69-negative CD45RO-high memory CD4+ T cells were sorted as populations depleted of antigen-responding cells. The libraries were made with immunoSEQ version 4 in survey mode. Measured with immunoSEQ multiplex PCR; TCRdb has only the in-frame clones, and not every one. The data show about 40,000 clones, with over 75% seen just once and 5% to 5.5% held by the top ten. Sequenced here: cultured CD4+ T cells from PBMCs, sampled from a patient who received antiretroviral therapy. The receptors were gathered from an adult with HIV. The donor label of this sample is uncertain.

The chain uses TRBV21-1 and TRBJ1-4. TRBV21-1 is given as a pseudogene. The CDR3 consists of 10 residues. This chain's CDR3 is CASSKEKLFF. The CDR3 DNA sequence: TGTGCCAGCAGCAAAGAGAAACTGTTTTTT.

The chain uses TRBV7-9 and TRBJ1-4; D may be TRBD1 (5 bases). In germline, CDR1 is SEHNR, CDR2 FQNEAQ (reference sequence). The CDR3 extends over 15 amino acids. The germline V and J ends were trimmed by 0 bases and 4 bases, with 9 bases remaining between them. CDR3 residues: CASSLAAGNNEKLFF. In DNA form, the CDR3 reads TGTGCCAGCAGCTTAGCGGCAGGGAATAATGAAAAACTGTTTTTT.

The chain has TRBV2 and TRBJ1-1; D remains ambiguous. V lost 4 bases and J 8 bases, leaving 11 bases between the germline ends. This CDR3 has 12 residues. Germline V gene sequence: CDR1 SNHLY, CDR2 FYNNEI. The CDR3 loop reads CASSVFGDEAFF. CDR3 sequence (DNA): TGTGCCAGCAGTGTATTCGGAGACGAAGCTTTCTTT.

The chain has TRBV5-1 and TRBJ2-3; 8 bases align to TRBD2. V lost 4 bases and J lost 6; bases outside the gene matches: 13. CDR1 is SGHRS, CDR2 YFSETQ, per germline. This CDR3 has 16 residues. The CDR3 loop is CASSMDTGGPGDTQYF. The CDR3 region has the DNA TGCGCCAGCAGCATGGATACGGGGGGGCCGGGGGATACGCAGTATTTT.

This clone appeared once. The genes are TRBV19 and TRBJ2-1, with 11 bases lining up with TRBD2. This CDR3 is built from 16 residues. The ends lost 4 bases at V and 7 bases at J; junction bases unmatched: 9. CDR1 and CDR2 (germline): LNHDA, SQIVND (reference sequence). For the CDR3, the DNA is TGTGCCAGTAGTACCATAGCGGGGGGGAGGGAAAATGAGCAGTTCTTC. Translation: CASSTIAGGRENEQFF.

The chain is built from TRBV18 and TRBJ2-5; D could derive from TRBD1 or TRBD2 (5 bases each). From germline, CDR1 is KGHSH and CDR2 LQKENI. Trimming removed 2 bases at V and 5 bases at J, with 18 bases between. The CDR3 is made up of 16 amino acids. The CDR3 DNA reads as TGTGCCAGCTCACCAGGAAGAGGGGACGAGGGGGAGACCCAGTACTTC. Translation gives CASSPGRGDEGETQYF.

The chain is built from TRBV24-1 and TRBJ2-7; D is uncertain. The CDR3 runs to 13 residues. V lost 0 bases, J lost 5 bases, and 7 bases lay in between. Germline CDR1 KGHDR, CDR2 SFDVKD. This CDR3 reads CATSDLFRDEQYF. In DNA form, the CDR3 reads TGTGCCACCAGTGATTTGTTCCGAGACGAGCAGTACTTC.

This clone was picked up a small number of times. The gene calls are TRBV18 and TRBJ1-5; TRBD1 matches at 7 bases. The CDR3 is 14 amino acids. Trimming took 3 bases from V and 7 from J; bases not matched to a gene: 6. Germline V CDR1 and CDR2: KGHSH, LQKENI. The CDR3 DNA reads TGTGCCAGCTCACCGACAGGGTCCGAACAGCCCCAGCATTTT. This encodes CASSPTGSEQPQHF. The full variable domain, rest sourced from reference TRBV18 and TRBJ1-5, is NAGVMQNPRHLVRRRGQEARLRCSPMKGHSHVYWYRQLPEEGLKFMVYLQKENIIDESGMPKERFSAEFPKEGPSILRIQQVVRGDSAAYFCASSPTGSEQPQHFGDGTRLSIL.

The gene calls are TRBV5-8 and TRBJ2-5; no firm D call. From germline, CDR1 is SGHTS and CDR2 YDEGEE. V dropped 4 bases and J dropped 6 bases, with 7 bases sitting between them. The CDR3 runs 11 residues. This CDR3 is CASSLGKTQYF. The CDR3 bases are TGTGCCAGCAGCCTGGGGAAGACCCAGTACTTC.

The rearrangement joins TRBV2 to TRBJ1-3; D is unclear. The V gene lost 5 bases and the J gene lost 4 bases, with 21 bases spanning the gap. The CDR3 spans 17 residues. Germline V CDR1 and CDR2: SNHLY, FYNNEI. In nucleotides, the CDR3 is TGTGCCAGCAGTCCATTTAGGGTTCTCGACTGGGGAAACACCATATATTTT. Its translation: CASSPFRVLDWGNTIYF.